This entry is about one T cell receptor (beta chain). These data are taken from a study of blood T cell repertoires in COVID-19. Study-level information: COVID-19 samples collected from the United States, Italy and Spain covered acute and convalescent phases. Sources were T cells, B-cell-depleted T cells, or PBMCs; the material itself was cDNA or gDNA.

Original analysis: Estimates of nucleated cell counts were drawn from the amplification of reference gene primers. Profiling relied on immunoSEQ multiplex PCR, and the TCRdb table lists in-frame clones only, not all of them. V, J and clone size derive from that table, while D and trimming were established from the DNA sequence. The sample contains some 130,000 clones, roughly 83% of which appear only once. Trimming cost V 2 bases and J 7 bases, with 10 bases left between them. CDR3 length: 14 residues. Looked up from germline, CDR1 is SGHNT and CDR2 is YYREEE (reference sequence). The specimen was peripheral blood. The genes are TRBV5-4 and TRBJ1-6; D not resolved. This clonotype was sampled from a woman over 75 with acute or convalescent COVID-19. This CDR3 reads CASSLRDTNSPLHF. The CDR3 region has the DNA TGTGCCAGCAGCTTACGGGATACCAATTCACCCCTCCACTTT.